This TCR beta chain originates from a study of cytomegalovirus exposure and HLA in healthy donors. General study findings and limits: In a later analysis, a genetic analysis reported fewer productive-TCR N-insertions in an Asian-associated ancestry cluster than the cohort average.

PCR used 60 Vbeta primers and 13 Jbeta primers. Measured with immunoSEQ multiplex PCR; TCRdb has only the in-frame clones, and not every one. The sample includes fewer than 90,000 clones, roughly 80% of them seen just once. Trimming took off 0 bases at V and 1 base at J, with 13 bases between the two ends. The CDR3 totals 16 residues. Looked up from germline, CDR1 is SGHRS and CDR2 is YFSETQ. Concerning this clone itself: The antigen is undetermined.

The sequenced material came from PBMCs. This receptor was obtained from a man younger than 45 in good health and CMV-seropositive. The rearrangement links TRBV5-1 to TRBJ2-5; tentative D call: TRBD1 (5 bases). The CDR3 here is CASSLVGAGRQETQYF. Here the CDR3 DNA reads TGCGCCAGCAGCTTGGTCGGAGCAGGGCGCCAAGAGACCCAGTACTTC.